This T cell receptor beta chain comes out of a study of molecular identifiers for immune sequencing clone quantification. This clonotype was observed at least ten times. Its antigen remains unknown. Each CDR3 protein is one row after TCRdb ran MiXCR on the PCR reads. The top ten hold about 0.84% of the sample, which has more than 450,000 distinct CDR3 sequences, 20% to 25% seen once. Trimming took off 6 bases at V and 1 base at J, with 13 bases between the two ends. Germline CDR1 is DFQATT and CDR2 is SNEGSKA (reference sequence). The CDR3 has 13 residues. Between roughly 18,000 and 1,100,000 sorted cells, with 10%, 30% or 50% RNA, yielded naive CD8 libraries. Study results and limitations: Jurkat TCR RNA spiked in from one cell could reportedly be detected among some 980,000 naive cells. A shared barcode on identical TCR molecules could lead to underestimated sizes for highly expanded clones.

The chain combines TRBV20-1 with TRBJ2-7; D uncertain. Sequenced: naive CD8+ T cells from blood, with Jurkat cell RNA spiked in. Regarding subset: FACS-sorted CD8+CD4-CCR7+CD45RA+ naive T cells. This clonotype was obtained from a human donor in good health. Some libraries in this study had Jurkat cell RNA spiked in. The CDR3 nucleotides are TGCAGTGCCCTGAGACCCGGTTCCTACGAGCAGTACTTC. It is translated as CSALRPGSYEQYF.